This T cell receptor (beta chain) was found in a study of shared clonotypes between healthy human individuals (TCRdb year 2020). Regarding the study in general: The cohort comprised a couple of women and a few men aged 18 to 49 years. Libraries were prepared and TCR repertoires were sequenced by different laboratories using diverse techniques, in order to increase sequencing depth and limit assay-specific biases. Leukapheresis yielded between about 0.85 and 9.5 billion PBMCs per donor. The study deeply sequenced blood TCR repertoires of about 5 healthy adults to estimate repertoire size and the extent of clonotype sharing between individuals. General study outcomes and caveats: Pairwise subsampling led to the expectation that sequencing depth would affect the degree of clonotype sharing among donors. The small number of donors limited the genetic and exposure-history diversity represented. Sampling was limited to blood, and TCR repertoires in tissue likely differ from TCR repertoires in blood.

Healthy HIV-negative adults with no recently reported acute infections or vaccinations were included as donors. Only Caucasian adults living in Nashville, Tennessee, USA were represented among the donors. For unsorted samples, tens of millions of PBMCs were counted, and genomic DNA was extracted using the QIAamp DNA Blood Mini kit. After blood collection by leukapheresis, PBMCs were isolated using Ficoll-Histopaque density gradient centrifugation and then cryopreserved in the vapor phase of liquid nitrogen. About this clone: The antigen it recognizes is unknown. There are no base qualities to consult, and no much larger clone falls within one base.

TCR CDR3 regions were amplified from genomic DNA by multiplex PCR using the deep immunoSEQ assay. Genomic DNA extracted from each cell subset was distributed evenly over all wells of several immunoSEQ 96-well plates, and each plate served as one replicate. For unsorted PBMC, roughly 0.3 ug of genomic DNA, equivalent to about 30,000 T cell genomes, went into each replicate PCR. Ten immunoSEQ deep assay plates were used to sequence unsorted PBMC genomic DNA. Purified libraries were quantified with a Qubit 3.0 fluorometer, sized on a Bioanalyzer 2100, and re-quantified with the KAPA Library Quantification kit. Each immunoSEQ 96-well plate was sequenced on its own single-read 150-cycle Illumina NextSeq 550 flow cell. In the original analysis: Because only junctional sequences without quality scores were contained in the immunoSEQ output, filtering matching that applied to full-length reads could not be performed. To assign V/J genes and CDR3, sequences were annotated using PyIR, a Python wrapper for IgBLAST v1.9, with IMGT germline references. Reads with weak V/J assignments (E-value above 1e-6), missing CDR3, stop codons, out-of-frame junctions, or ambiguous translated residues were removed. V3J clonotypes were defined as sequences sharing an identical inferred V gene, J gene, and CDR3 amino acid sequence. Percentage overlap between repertoires was calculated by dividing the number of shared unique clonotypes by the size of the smaller repertoire. Richness of each repertoire was evaluated using RTK rarefaction, the Chao1 estimator, and Recon v2.1 estimates of unobserved clonotypes. The table comes from immuneACCESS by way of TCRdb, which keeps in-frame sequences with V and J called. Part of the clones is missing from these tables; in studies checked, under half for an unresolved V gene and the rest for unknown reasons. The DNA gave D and trimming, while V, J and clone size come from that table. This sample is represented by around 530,000 clones; 70% to 80% of them were singletons. More than 10% of the sample goes to the ten largest clones.

Input material: PBMCs. This TCR came from a woman aged 40 to 50 in good health. Some clones in this sample may be carry-over from other donors' samples.

For the CDR3, the sequence is CASSLYSGVGQPQHF. The sequence in DNA is TGTGCCAGCAGTTTATACTCAGGGGTTGGTCAGCCCCAGCATTTT. The V and J segments used are TRBV28 and TRBJ1-5; possibly the D gene is TRBD1, per 6 matching bases. CDR1 and CDR2 are read off the germline V gene as MDHEN and SYDVKM. The CDR3 runs 15 residues from the cysteine to the phenylalanine. Only the CDR3 DNA stays, 45 bases, in frame from base 1. The germline ends are 13 bases apart after V is trimmed by 1 base and J by 6 bases.